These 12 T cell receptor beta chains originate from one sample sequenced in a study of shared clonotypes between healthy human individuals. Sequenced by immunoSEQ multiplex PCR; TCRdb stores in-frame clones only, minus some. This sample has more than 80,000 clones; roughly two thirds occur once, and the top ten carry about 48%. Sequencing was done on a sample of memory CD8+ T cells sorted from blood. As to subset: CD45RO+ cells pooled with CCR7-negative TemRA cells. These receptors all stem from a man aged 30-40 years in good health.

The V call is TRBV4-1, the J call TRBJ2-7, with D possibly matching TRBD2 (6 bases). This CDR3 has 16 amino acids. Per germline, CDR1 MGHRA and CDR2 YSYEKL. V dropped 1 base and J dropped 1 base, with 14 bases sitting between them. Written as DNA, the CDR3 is TGCGCCAGCAGCCAAGTAACTAGCTCTGCGTCCTACGAGCAGTACTTC. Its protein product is CASSQVTSSASYEQYF.

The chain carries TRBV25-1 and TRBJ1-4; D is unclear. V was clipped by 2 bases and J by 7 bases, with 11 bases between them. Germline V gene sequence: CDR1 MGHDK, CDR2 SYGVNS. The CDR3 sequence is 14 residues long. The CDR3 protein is CASSEPRSGEKLFF. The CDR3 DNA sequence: TGTGCCAGCAGTGAACCTCGTTCTGGTGAAAAACTGTTTTTT.

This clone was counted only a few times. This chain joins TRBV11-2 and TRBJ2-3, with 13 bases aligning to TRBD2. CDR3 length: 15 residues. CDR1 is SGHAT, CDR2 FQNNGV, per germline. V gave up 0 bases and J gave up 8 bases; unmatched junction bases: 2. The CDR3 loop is CASSLDRTSGSTQYF. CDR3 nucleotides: TGTGCCAGCAGCTTAGACCGGACTAGCGGGAGTACGCAGTATTTT.

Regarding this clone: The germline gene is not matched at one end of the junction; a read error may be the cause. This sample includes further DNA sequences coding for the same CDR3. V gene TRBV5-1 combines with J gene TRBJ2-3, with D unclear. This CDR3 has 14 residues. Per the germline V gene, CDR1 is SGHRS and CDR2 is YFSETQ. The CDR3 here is CASSLAQNTDTQYF. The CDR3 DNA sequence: TGCGCCAGTAGCTTGGCACAGAACACAGATACGCAGTATTTT.

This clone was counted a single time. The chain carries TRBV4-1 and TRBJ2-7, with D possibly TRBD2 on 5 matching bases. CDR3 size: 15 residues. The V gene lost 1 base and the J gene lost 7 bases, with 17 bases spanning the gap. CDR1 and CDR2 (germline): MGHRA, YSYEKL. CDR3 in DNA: TGCGCCAGCAGCCAAGCTAGCCCGCGGTTGAGAGAGCAGTACTTC. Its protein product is CASSQASPRLREQYF.

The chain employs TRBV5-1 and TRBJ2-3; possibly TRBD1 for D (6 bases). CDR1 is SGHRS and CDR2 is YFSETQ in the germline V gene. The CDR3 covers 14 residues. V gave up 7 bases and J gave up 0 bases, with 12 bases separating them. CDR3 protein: CASLRGGSTDTQYF. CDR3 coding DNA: TGCGCCAGCCTAAGAGGGGGAAGCACAGATACGCAGTATTTT.

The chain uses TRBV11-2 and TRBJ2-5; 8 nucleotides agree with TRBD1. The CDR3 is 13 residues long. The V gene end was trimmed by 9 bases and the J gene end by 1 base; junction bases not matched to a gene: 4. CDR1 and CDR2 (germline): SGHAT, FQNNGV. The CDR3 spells CARDRVAQETQYF. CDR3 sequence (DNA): TGTGCCAGGGACAGGGTCGCCCAAGAGACCCAGTACTTC.

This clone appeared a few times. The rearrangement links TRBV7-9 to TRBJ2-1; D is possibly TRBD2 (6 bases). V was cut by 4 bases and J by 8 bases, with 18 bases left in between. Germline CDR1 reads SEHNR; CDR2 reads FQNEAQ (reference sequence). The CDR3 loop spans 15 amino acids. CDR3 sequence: CASSSSGTSWDEQFF. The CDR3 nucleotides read TGTGCCAGCAGCTCATCAGGGACTTCCTGGGATGAGCAGTTCTTC.

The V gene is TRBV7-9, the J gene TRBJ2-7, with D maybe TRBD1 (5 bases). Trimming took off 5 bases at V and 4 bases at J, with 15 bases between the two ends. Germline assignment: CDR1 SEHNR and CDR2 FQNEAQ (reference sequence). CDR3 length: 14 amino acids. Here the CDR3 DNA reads TGTGCCAGCAGCCCCCCGACAGACGAGTACGAGCAGTACTTC. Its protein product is CASSPPTDEYEQYF.

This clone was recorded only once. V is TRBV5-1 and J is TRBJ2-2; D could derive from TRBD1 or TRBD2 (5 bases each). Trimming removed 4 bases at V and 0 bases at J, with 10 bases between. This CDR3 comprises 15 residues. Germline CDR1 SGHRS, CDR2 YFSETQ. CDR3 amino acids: CASSVSGPNTGELFF. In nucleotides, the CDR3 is TGCGCCAGCAGCGTATCGGGACCGAACACCGGGGAGCTGTTTTTT.

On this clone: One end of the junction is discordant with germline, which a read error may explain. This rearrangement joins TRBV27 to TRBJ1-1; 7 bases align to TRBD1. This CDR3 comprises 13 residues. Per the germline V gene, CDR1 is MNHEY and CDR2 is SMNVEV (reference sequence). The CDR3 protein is CASSLKGATAAFF. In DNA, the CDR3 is TGTGCCAGCAGTTTAAAGGGGGCGACTGCAGCTTTCTTT.

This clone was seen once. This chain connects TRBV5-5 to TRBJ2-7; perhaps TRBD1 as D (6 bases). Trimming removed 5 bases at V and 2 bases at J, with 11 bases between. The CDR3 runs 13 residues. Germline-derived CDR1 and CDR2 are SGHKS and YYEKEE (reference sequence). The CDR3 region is CASSYGTTYEQYF. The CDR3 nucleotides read TGTGCCAGCAGTTACGGGACAACCTACGAGCAGTACTTC.